This T cell receptor (beta chain) was captured in a study of radiation and T cells in renal cell carcinoma. Findings and limits, study-wide: In blood, top tumor clones expanded by 2 weeks, shrinking by 4. Without pretreatment biopsies, baseline tumor clonotype presence was undetermined.

Documented time point: blood 2 weeks post-SBRT. The treatment was: 15 Gy SBRT to primary tumor, nephrectomy 4 weeks later. After SBRT, blood was collected at 2 and 4 weeks, plus baseline. The tumor was a clear cell renal cell carcinoma. Germline V lookup: CDR1 SGHTA, CDR2 FQGNSA. The CDR3 consists of 16 residues. V dropped 4 bases and J dropped 6; count of bases not matched to a gene: 7. This clone has only a few counts. Its cognate antigen is unknown. TCRdb's table, derived via immunoSEQ multiplex PCR, lists solely in-frame clones and lacks some. The repertoire includes 150,000 to 180,000 clones, 80% to 90% of them detected once, and 13% sits in the top ten.

The sequencing here drew on blood, taken from a patient whose treatment included radiotherapy and nephrectomy. The receptor's source is a woman aged 45-59 years with renal cell carcinoma. The genes are TRBV7-2 and TRBJ2-3; 13 nucleotides agree with TRBD2. For the CDR3, the DNA is TGTGCCAGCAGCTCTACTAGCGGGGGGGCTTGGGATACGCAGTATTTT. Its translation: CASSSTSGGAWDTQYF.